The text below deals with one TCR beta chain. Other nucleotide sequences from this sample produce the same CDR3. This sample stems from a study of cytomegalovirus exposure and HLA in healthy donors. Use of 60 Vbeta and 13 Jbeta primers characterized the PCR. The data were produced by immunoSEQ multiplex PCR, yet TCRdb's version contains in-frame clones alone and is incomplete. The sample yields around 150,000 clones, around 83% seen once. Germline V gene lookup returns CDR1 SGHRS and CDR2 YFSETQ. J lost 13 bases, V lost 4 bases, and 7 bases had no gene match. This CDR3 region has 13 residues. This chain links TRBV5-1 with TRBJ1-6, with TRBD1 matching 8 bases. The source is a woman aged 50 to 65 in good health and CMV-seropositive. Material for sequencing was PBMCs. The CDR3 here is CASSATGDSPLHF. The CDR3 nucleotides are TGCGCCAGCAGCGCGACAGGGGACTCGCCCCTCCACTTT.